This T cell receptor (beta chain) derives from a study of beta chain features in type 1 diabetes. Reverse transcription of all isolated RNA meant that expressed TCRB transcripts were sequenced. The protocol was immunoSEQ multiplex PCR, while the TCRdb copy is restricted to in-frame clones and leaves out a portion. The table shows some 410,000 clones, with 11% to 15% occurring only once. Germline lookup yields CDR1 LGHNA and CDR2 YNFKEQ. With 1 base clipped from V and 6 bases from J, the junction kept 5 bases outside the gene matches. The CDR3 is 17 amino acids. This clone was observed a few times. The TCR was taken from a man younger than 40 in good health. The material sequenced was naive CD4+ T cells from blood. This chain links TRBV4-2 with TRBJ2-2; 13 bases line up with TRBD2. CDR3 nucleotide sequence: TGTGCCAGCAGCCAAGGGACTAGCGGGAGTTTCCCCGGGGAGCTGTTTTTT. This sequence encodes CASSQGTSGSFPGELFF.